These 9 T cell receptor beta chains were all obtained from the same sample, sequenced in a study of tumor-infiltrating lymphocytes in primary liver carcinoma. For blood RNA, unsorted whole blood served as the source, and germline DNA was extracted too. Researchers generated TCR beta cDNA from about 530 ng of total RNA, relying on a constant-region primer. Three rounds of nested multiplex PCR with slightly modified ARM-PCR produced TCR beta libraries. The first two PCR rounds, roughly 10 cycles each, used TRBV1-TRBV30 forward primers and a C-beta reverse primer. TCRdb reanalysed the multiplex PCR reads using MiXCR and keeps one entry per CDR3 protein. The sample lists about 180,000 distinct CDR3 sequences, 60% occurring once. The sample taken for sequencing was peripheral blood. Source of these receptors: a man aged 40-49 years with primary liver carcinoma and hepatitis B virus infection.

The chain links TRBV14 to TRBJ2-7; D is possibly TRBD1 (5 bases). The CDR3 totals 14 residues. Germline-derived CDR1 and CDR2 are SGHDN and FVKESK. Trimming pared 1 base from V and 0 bases from J, leaving 7 bases between. The CDR3 DNA follows: TGTGCCAGCAGCCAAGTTAGGGGCTCCTACGAGCAGTACTTC. Translating gives CASSQVRGSYEQYF.

The chain combines TRBV10-3 with TRBJ2-1; maybe TRBD2 (7 bases). The CDR3 consists of 14 residues. Germline V gives CDR1 ENHRY, CDR2 SYGVKD. Deletions cut 10 bases from V and 5 bases from J, with 18 bases between. For the CDR3, the DNA is TGTGCCACGGGGGGCTACACAACCAACAATGAGCAGTTCTTC. Protein sequence: CATGGYTTNNEQFF.

The V and J genes are TRBV5-1 and TRBJ2-1, with TRBD2 identical over 11 bases. The CDR3 runs 17 residues. Germline V gene data show CDR1 as SGHRS and CDR2 as YFSETQ. The V gene end was trimmed by 4 bases and the J gene end by 6 bases; junction bases not matched to a gene: 12. The CDR3 is CASSRGLAGRVGNEQFF. DNA for the CDR3: TGCGCCAGCAGCCGTGGACTAGCGGGCCGAGTGGGCAATGAGCAGTTCTTC.

Notes on this clonotype: One end of the junction does not line up with germline, which may come from a read error. The chain combines TRBV28 with TRBJ2-7, with 9 bases identical to TRBD1. CDR1 MDHEN and CDR2 SYDVKM come from the germline V gene. The length of the CDR3 is 15 residues. The DNA of the CDR3 is TGTACCAGCAGCCAACAGGGGGCAACCCTCTACGAGCAGTACTTC. Protein: CTSSQQGATLYEQYF.

This clonotype was counted only a few times. This rearrangement joins TRBV12-3 or TRBV12-4 to TRBJ2-3; D possibly matches TRBD1 or TRBD2 (7 bases each). V was trimmed by 8 bases and J by 7 bases, leaving 22 bases between them. This CDR3 has 15 residues. The CDR3 DNA is TGTGCCAGCGGGGGGGGCCAGACAGGGTTCCATACGCAGTATTTT. Amino acid sequence: CASGGGQTGFHTQYF.

V is TRBV29-1 and J is TRBJ2-3; D uncertain. Deletions cut 3 bases from V and 10 bases from J, with 23 bases between. CDR3 length: 15 amino acids. The germline V gene has CDR1 SQVTM and CDR2 ANQGSEA. The CDR3 is CSVELGSLLRRAQYF. The CDR3 coding sequence is TGCAGCGTTGAGTTGGGGTCTCTCCTTCGACGCGCGCAGTATTTT.

This clonotype was seen once. Since the CDR3 does not end with the conserved phenylalanine or tryptophan, this likely comes from a read error. The chain uses TRBV13 and TRBJ2-5; D tentatively reads TRBD1 or TRBD2 (6 bases each). Germline CDR1 reads PRHDT; CDR2 reads FYEKMQ (reference sequence). V lost 1 base to trimming and J lost 1 base, with 10 bases between them. There are 15 residues in the CDR3. This chain's CDR3 is CASSLEGGPQETQYL. The CDR3 coding sequence is TGTGCCAGCAGCTTAGAGGGGGGACCCCAAGAGACCCAGTACTTA.

This clonotype showed up just a few times. The chain joins TRBV10-3 to TRBJ2-2; TRBD2 agrees at 8 bases. The CDR3 covers 14 residues. CDR1 and CDR2 (germline): ENHRY, SYGVKD. Trimming removed 4 bases from V and 4 bases from J; junction bases left unmatched: 2. CDR3 sequence: CAISATSGTGELFF. The CDR3 DNA is TGTGCCATCAGTGCCACTAGCGGCACCGGGGAGCTGTTTTTT.

The genes are TRBV14 and TRBJ2-7, with a possible D match to TRBD1 (6 bases). CDR3 length: 13 residues. The germline V gene has CDR1 SGHDN and CDR2 FVKESK. V was pared by 1 base and J by 6 bases, with 10 bases between. CDR3 bases: TGTGCCAGCAGCCAAGTGACAGGAGGCGAGCAGTACTTC. Its protein product is CASSQVTGGEQYF.